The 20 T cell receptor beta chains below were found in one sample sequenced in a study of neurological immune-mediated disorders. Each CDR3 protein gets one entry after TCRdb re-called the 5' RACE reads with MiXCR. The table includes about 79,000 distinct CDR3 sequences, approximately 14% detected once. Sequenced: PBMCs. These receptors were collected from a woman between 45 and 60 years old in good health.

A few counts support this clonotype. This CDR3 is CASSSGLAGHQETQYF. Written as DNA, the CDR3 is TGTGCCAGCAGCTCGGGACTAGCGGGGCACCAAGAGACCCAGTACTTC. The chain links TRBV5-5 to TRBJ2-5; TRBD2 aligns across 13 bases. The germline gives CDR1 SGHKS, CDR2 YYEKEE (reference sequence). The CDR3 has 16 residues. Trimming cost V 3 bases and J 0 bases; bases outside gene matches: 2. Full variable domain (outside the CDR3, taken from reference TRBV5-5 and TRBJ2-5): DAGVTQSPTHLIKTRGQQVTLRCSPISGHKSVSWYQQVLGQGPQFIFQYYEKEERGRGNFPDRFSARQFPNYSSELNVNALLLGDSALYLCASSSGLAGHQETQYFGPGTRLLVL.

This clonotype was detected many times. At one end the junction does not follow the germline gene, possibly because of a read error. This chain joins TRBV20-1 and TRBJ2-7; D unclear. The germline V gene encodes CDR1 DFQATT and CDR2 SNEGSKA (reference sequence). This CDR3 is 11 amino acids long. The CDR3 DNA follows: TGCAGTGTTAGAACGGCCTCCGAGCAGTACTTC. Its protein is CSVRTASEQYF.

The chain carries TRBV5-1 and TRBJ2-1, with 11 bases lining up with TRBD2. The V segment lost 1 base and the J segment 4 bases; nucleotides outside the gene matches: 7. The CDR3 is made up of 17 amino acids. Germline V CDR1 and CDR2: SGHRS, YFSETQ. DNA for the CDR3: TGCGCCAGCAGCTTGTGGGGCGGGACTAGCGGATACAATGAGCAGTTCTTC. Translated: CASSLWGGTSGYNEQFF.

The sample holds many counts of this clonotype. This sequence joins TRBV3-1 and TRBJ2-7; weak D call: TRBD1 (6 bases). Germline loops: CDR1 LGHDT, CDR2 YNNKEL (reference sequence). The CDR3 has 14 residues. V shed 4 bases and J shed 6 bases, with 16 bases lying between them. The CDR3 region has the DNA TGTGCCAGCAGCCTACAGGGATCCCTCTCCGAGCAGTACTTC. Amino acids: CASSLQGSLSEQYF.

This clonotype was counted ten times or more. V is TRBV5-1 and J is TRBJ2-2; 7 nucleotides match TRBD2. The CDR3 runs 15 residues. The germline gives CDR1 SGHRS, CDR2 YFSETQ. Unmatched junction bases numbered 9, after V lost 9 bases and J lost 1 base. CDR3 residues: CATHDASGNTGELFF. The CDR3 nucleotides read TGCGCCACCCACGACGCTAGCGGGAACACCGGGGAGCTGTTTTTT. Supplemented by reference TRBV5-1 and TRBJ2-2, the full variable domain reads KAGVTQTPRYLIKTRGQQVTLSCSPISGHRSVSWYQQTPGQGLQFLFEYFSETQRNKGNFPGRFSGRQFSNSRSEMNVSTLELGDSALYLCATHDASGNTGELFFGEGSRLTVL.

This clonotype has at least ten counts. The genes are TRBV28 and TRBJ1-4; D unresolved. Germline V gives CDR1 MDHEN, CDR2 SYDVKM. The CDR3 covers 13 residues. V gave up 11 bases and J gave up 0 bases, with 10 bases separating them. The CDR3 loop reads CAVNSATNEKLFF. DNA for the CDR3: TGTGCCGTTAACAGTGCAACTAATGAAAAACTGTTTTTT.

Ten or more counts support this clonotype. The CDR3: CASSLSGLSQGGRNEQYF. As DNA, the CDR3 is TGCGCCAGCAGCCTAAGTGGCCTCTCCCAGGGAGGGAGGAACGAGCAGTACTTC. The chain is built from TRBV5-1 and TRBJ2-7; 7 bases line up with TRBD2. Unmatched junction bases numbered 21, after V lost 4 bases and J lost 5 bases. The CDR3 extends over 18 amino acids. Germline assignment: CDR1 SGHRS and CDR2 YFSETQ.

The CDR3 reads CAISVERTYEQYF. CDR3 bases: TGTGCCATCAGTGTTGAGAGGACCTACGAGCAGTACTTC. The chain combines TRBV10-3 with TRBJ2-7; D call uncertain. Trimming cost V 4 bases and J 2 bases, with 9 bases left between them. Germline CDR1 and CDR2: ENHRY and SYGVKD. This CDR3 is built from 13 residues.

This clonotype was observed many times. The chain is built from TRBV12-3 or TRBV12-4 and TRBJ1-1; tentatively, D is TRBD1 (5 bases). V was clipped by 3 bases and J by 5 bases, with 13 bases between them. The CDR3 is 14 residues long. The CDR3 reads CASSLGGSRTEAFF. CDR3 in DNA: TGTGCCAGCAGTTTGGGGGGATCGCGGACTGAAGCTTTCTTT.

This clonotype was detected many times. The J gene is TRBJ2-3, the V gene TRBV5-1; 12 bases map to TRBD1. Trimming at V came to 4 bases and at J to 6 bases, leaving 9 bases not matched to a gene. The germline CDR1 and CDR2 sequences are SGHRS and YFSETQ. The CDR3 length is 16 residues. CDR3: CASSGRGTGGSDTQYF. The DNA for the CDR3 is TGCGCCAGCAGCGGCCGTGGGACAGGGGGCAGCGATACGCAGTATTTT.

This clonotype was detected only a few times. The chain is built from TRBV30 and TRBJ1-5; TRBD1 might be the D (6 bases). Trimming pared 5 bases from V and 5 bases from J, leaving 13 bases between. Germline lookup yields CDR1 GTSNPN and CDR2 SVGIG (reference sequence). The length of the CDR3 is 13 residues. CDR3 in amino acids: CAWGRGAHQPQHF. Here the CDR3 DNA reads TGTGCCTGGGGGCGGGGGGCCCATCAGCCCCAGCATTTT.

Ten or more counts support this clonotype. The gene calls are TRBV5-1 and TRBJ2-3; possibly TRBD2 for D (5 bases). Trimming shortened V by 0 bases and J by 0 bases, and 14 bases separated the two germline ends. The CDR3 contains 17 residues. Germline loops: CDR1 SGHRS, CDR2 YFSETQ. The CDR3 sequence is CASSLAGGSGSTDTQYF. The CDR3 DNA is TGCGCCAGCAGCTTGGCCGGCGGGTCGGGAAGCACAGATACGCAGTATTTT.

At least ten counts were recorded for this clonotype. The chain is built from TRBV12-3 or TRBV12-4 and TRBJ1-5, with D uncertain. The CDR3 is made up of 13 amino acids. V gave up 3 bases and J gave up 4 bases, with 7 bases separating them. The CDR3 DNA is TGTGCCAGCAGTTTCAGGAATAATCAGCCCCAGCATTTT. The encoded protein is CASSFRNNQPQHF.

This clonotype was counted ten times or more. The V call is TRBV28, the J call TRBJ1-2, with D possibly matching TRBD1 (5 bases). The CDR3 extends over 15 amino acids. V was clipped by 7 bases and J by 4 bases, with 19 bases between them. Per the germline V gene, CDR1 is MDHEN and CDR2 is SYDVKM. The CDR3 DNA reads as TGTGCCAGCACTCCTCGGGGCAGGGTTACCTATGGCTACACCTTC. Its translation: CASTPRGRVTYGYTF.

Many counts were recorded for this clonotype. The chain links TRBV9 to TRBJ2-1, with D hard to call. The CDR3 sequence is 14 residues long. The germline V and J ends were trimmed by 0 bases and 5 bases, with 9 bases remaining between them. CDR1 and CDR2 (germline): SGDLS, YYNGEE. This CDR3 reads CASSVGGKDNEQFF. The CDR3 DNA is TGTGCCAGCAGCGTAGGGGGTAAAGACAATGAGCAGTTCTTC.

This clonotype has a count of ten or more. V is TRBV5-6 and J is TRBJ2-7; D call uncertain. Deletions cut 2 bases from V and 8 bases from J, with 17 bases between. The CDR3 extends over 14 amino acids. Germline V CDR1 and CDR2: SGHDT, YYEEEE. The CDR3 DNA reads TGTGCCAGCAGCTTCGGATCTGGGCTGATCAAGCAGTACTTC. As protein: CASSFGSGLIKQYF.

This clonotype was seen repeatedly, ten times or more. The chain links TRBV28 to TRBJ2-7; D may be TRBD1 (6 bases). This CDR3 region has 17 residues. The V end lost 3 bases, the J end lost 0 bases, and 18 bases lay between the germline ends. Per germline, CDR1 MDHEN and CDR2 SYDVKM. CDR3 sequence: CASSFRRQEFSSYEQYF. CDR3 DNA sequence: TGTGCCAGCAGTTTTCGGCGACAGGAGTTTTCCTCCTACGAGCAGTACTTC.

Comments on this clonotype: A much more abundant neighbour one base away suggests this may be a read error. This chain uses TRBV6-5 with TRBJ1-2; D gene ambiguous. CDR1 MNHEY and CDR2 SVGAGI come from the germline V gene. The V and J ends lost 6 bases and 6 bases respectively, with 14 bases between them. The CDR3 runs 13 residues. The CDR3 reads CASRKSVYNGYTF. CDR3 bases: TGTGCCAGCAGGAAATCGGTCTACAATGGCTACACCTTC.

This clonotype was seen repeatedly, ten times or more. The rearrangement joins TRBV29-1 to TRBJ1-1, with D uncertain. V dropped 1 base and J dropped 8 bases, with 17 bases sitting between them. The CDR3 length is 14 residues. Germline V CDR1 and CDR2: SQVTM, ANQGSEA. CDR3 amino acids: CSVEGLGRHLEAFF. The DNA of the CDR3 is TGCAGCGTTGAAGGGCTCGGCAGGCACCTAGAAGCTTTCTTT.

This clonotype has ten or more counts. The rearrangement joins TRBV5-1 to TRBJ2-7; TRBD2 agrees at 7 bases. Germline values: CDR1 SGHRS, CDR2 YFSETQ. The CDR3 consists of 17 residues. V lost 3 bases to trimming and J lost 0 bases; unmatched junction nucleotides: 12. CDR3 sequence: CASSSPSAREFSYEQYF. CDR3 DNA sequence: TGCGCCAGCAGCTCCCCGAGTGCGCGGGAGTTCTCCTACGAGCAGTACTTC.